These 15 T cell receptor beta chains originate from one sample sequenced in a study of T cell changes during pregnancy in multiple sclerosis. Sequencing was performed with immunoSEQ multiplex PCR; in TCRdb, only in-frame clones are kept and a portion is missing. Among 90,000 to 100,000 clones listed, around 90% were seen once. The specimen comprised peripheral blood, sampled in the first trimester of pregnancy. These receptors all come from a female donor with multiple sclerosis, enrolled in a pregnancy study.

The V call is TRBV5-1, the J call TRBJ2-1; 7 positions match TRBD1. The trim removed 4 bases at V and 11 bases at J, leaving 9 bases unmatched. CDR1 and CDR2 (germline): SGHRS, YFSETQ. This CDR3 is built from 13 residues. CDR3 loop: CASSQSYRGQQFF. DNA for the CDR3: TGCGCCAGCAGCCAGAGTTACAGGGGTCAGCAGTTCTTC.

The chain combines TRBV4-3 with TRBJ2-7; 10 nucleotides agree with TRBD2. The CDR3 length is 17 residues. CDR1 is LGHNA and CDR2 is YSLEER in the germline V gene. V lost 0 bases to trimming and J lost 0 bases; unmatched junction nucleotides: 5. In nucleotides, the CDR3 is TGCGCCAGCAGCCAAGATTCGGGACTAGCGCGCTCCTACGAGCAGTACTTC. As protein: CASSQDSGLARSYEQYF.

The rearrangement uses TRBV19 and TRBJ2-4, with 7 bases aligning to TRBD1. The germline V gene has CDR1 LNHDA and CDR2 SQIVND (reference sequence). V shed 4 bases and J 0 bases; nucleotides not matched to a gene: 6. CDR3 size: 16 residues. For the CDR3, the DNA is TGTGCCAGTAGTACCAAGACAGGGATAGCCAAAAACATTCAGTACTTC. It encodes CASSTKTGIAKNIQYF.

The DNA for the CDR3 is TGCAGCGTTGTACAGGAGAATTTAGATACGCAGTATTTT. Translating gives CSVVQENLDTQYF. The rearrangement uses TRBV29-1 and TRBJ2-3; weak D call: TRBD1 (5 bases). CDR3 length: 13 amino acids. Looked up from germline, CDR1 is SQVTM and CDR2 is ANQGSEA. V was clipped by 4 bases and J by 5 bases, with 13 bases between them.

The chain links TRBV2 to TRBJ2-7; 8 bases fit TRBD2. Germline CDR1 is SNHLY and CDR2 is FYNNEI. The CDR3 is 14 amino acids. Trimming took 6 bases from V and 3 from J; bases not matched to a gene: 7. The DNA for the CDR3 is TGTGCCAGCAGCGGAAGACTAGCGCACTACGAGCAGTACTTC. Residues: CASSGRLAHYEQYF.

This clone is a singleton in its sample. This sequence joins TRBV28 and TRBJ1-4, with D perhaps TRBD1 (5 bases). This CDR3 comprises 13 residues. Trimming shortened V by 11 bases and J by 3 bases, and 13 bases separated the two germline ends. CDR1 MDHEN and CDR2 SYDVKM come from the germline V gene. CDR3 loop: CALGGGPNEKLFF. The CDR3 coding sequence is TGTGCCCTGGGCGGGGGTCCTAATGAAAAACTGTTTTTT.

CDR3 residues: CASSPTRTYEQYF. Written as DNA, the CDR3 is TGTGCCAGCAGCCCGACTAGAACCTACGAGCAGTACTTC. This chain connects TRBV7-9 to TRBJ2-7, with D perhaps TRBD2 (6 bases). Germline CDR1 and CDR2: SEHNR and FQNEAQ (reference sequence). This CDR3 is built from 13 residues. V was trimmed by 5 bases and J by 2 bases, leaving 10 bases between them. The whole variable domain, remainder taken from reference TRBV7-9 and TRBJ2-7, is DTGVSQNPRHKITKRGQNVTFRCDPISEHNRLYWYRQTLGQGPEFLTYFQNEAQLEKSRLLSDRFSAERPKGSFSTLEIQRTEQGDSAMYLCASSPTRTYEQYFGPGTRLTVT.

The V and J genes are TRBV30 and TRBJ2-1; 7 bases are a match to TRBD2. V lost 4 bases to trimming and J lost 5 bases; unmatched junction nucleotides: 5. Germline V gene data show CDR1 as GTSNPN and CDR2 as SVGIG (reference sequence). The length of the CDR3 is 13 residues. CDR3 in amino acids: CAWIREDHNEQFF. The CDR3 nucleotides read TGTGCCTGGATCCGGGAGGACCACAATGAGCAGTTCTTC. Drawing the rest from reference TRBV30 and TRBJ2-1, the complete variable domain is SQTIHQWPATLVQPVGSPLSLECTVEGTSNPNLYWYRQAAGRGLQLLFYSVGIGQISSEVPQNLSASRPQDRQFILSSKKLLLSDSGFYLCAWIREDHNEQFFGPGTRLTVL.

The chain combines TRBV5-6 with TRBJ1-2, with TRBD1 matching 7 bases. Germline V lookup: CDR1 SGHDT, CDR2 YYEEEE. There are 15 residues in the CDR3. The ends lost 4 bases at V and 5 bases at J; junction bases unmatched: 11. CDR3 amino acids: CASSPPGAGGYGYTF. The CDR3 DNA follows: TGTGCCAGCAGCCCCCCCGGGGCAGGGGGGTATGGCTACACCTTC.

The chain has TRBV19 and TRBJ2-3, with 9 positions matching TRBD1. The V gene's germline CDR1 is LNHDA and CDR2 SQIVND (reference sequence). The CDR3 is made up of 14 amino acids. V lost 6 bases and J lost 1; bases outside the gene matches: 2. CDR3 in DNA: TGTGCCAGTAGGAGGACAGGGGGCACAGATACGCAGTATTTT. Encoded protein: CASRRTGGTDTQYF. The complete variable domain, with remaining parts taken from reference TRBV19 and TRBJ2-3, reads DGGITQSPKYLFRKEGQNVTLSCEQNLNHDAMYWYRQDPGQGLRLIYYSQIVNDFQKGDIAEGYSVSREKKESFPLTVTSAQKNPTAFYLCASRRTGGTDTQYFGPGTRLTVL.

This CDR3 reads CASRAAYNEQFF. Written as DNA, the CDR3 is TGTGCCAGCAGGGCGGCGTACAATGAGCAGTTCTTC. The V and J genes are TRBV9 and TRBJ2-1; no clear D gene. V was shortened by 5 bases and J by 4 bases, with 7 bases between the two germline ends. This CDR3 is built from 12 residues. CDR1 and CDR2 from the germline V gene are SGDLS and YYNGEE.

V is TRBV19 and J is TRBJ1-2; maybe TRBD1 (6 bases). V was shortened by 3 bases and J by 8 bases, with 13 bases between the two germline ends. Germline V lookup: CDR1 LNHDA, CDR2 SQIVND (reference sequence). The CDR3 runs to 13 residues. CDR3 in DNA: TGTGCCAGTAGTATTACAGGGACCCAGGGCTACACCTTC. This encodes CASSITGTQGYTF.

This clone turned up a few times. V usage is TRBV18 and J usage is TRBJ2-3; tentatively, D is TRBD2 (6 bases). Trimming cost V 3 bases and J 3 bases, with 28 bases left between them. The germline gives CDR1 KGHSH, CDR2 LQKENI. The CDR3 loop spans 20 amino acids. The CDR3 protein is CASSPPNPRPGSRGTDTQYF. CDR3 DNA sequence: TGTGCCAGCTCACCTCCAAACCCCCGGCCAGGTAGCCGGGGGACAGATACGCAGTATTTT. Together with reference TRBV18 and TRBJ2-3, the CDR3 gives the full variable domain: NAGVMQNPRHLVRRRGQEARLRCSPMKGHSHVYWYRQLPEEGLKFMVYLQKENIIDESGMPKERFSAEFPKEGPSILRIQQVVRGDSAAYFCASSPPNPRPGSRGTDTQYFGPGTRLTVL.

The chain uses TRBV10-3 and TRBJ2-1, with 7 bases fitting TRBD2. The CDR3 spans 11 residues. Trimming cost V 2 bases and J 13 bases; bases outside gene matches: 2. CDR1 and CDR2 (germline): ENHRY, SYGVKD. The CDR3, as DNA: TGTGCCATCAGTGAGCGGGGGGTCCAGTTCTTC. Translation: CAISERGVQFF.

V is TRBV18 and J is TRBJ2-7; the D gene is possibly TRBD1 (5 bases). Trimming took 3 bases from V and 5 from J, leaving 11 bases between them. The CDR3 is made up of 13 amino acids. CDR1 KGHSH and CDR2 LQKENI come from the germline V gene. The CDR3 sequence: CASSPDRANEQYF. The CDR3 DNA reads TGTGCCAGCTCACCTGACAGAGCCAACGAGCAGTACTTC.